One and the same sample provided the 26 T cell receptor beta chains below, sequenced in a study of shared clonotypes between healthy human individuals. Libraries were prepared by immunoSEQ multiplex PCR; TCRdb keeps only in-frame clonotypes and omits some of them. Among around 510,000 clones listed, 95% to 96% were seen once. Sequenced input: naive CD4+ T cells sorted from blood. Subset given: CD45RA+ positively selected. The receptors here all came from a woman in her twenties or thirties in good health.

This clone has only a few counts. This sequence joins TRBV27 and TRBJ1-5, with TRBD1 matching over 9 bases. CDR1 is MNHEY and CDR2 is SMNVEV in the germline V gene (reference sequence). V lost 5 bases, J lost 2 bases, and 7 bases stayed unmatched. The CDR3 extends over 16 amino acids. The CDR3 nucleotides read TGTGCCAGCAGTCGACAACAGGGGGCGGGCAATCAGCCCCAGCATTTT. As protein: CASSRQQGAGNQPQHF.

This sequence joins TRBV19 and TRBJ2-4, with 14 nucleotides matching TRBD2. The CDR3 is 19 residues long. V lost 3 bases, J lost 2 bases, and 9 bases stayed unmatched. In germline, CDR1 is LNHDA, CDR2 SQIVND (reference sequence). Here the CDR3 reads CASSMLGLAGAGTKNIQYF. CDR3 in DNA: TGTGCCAGTAGTATGCTGGGACTAGCGGGAGCGGGAACCAAAAACATTCAGTACTTC.

J is TRBJ1-3 and V is TRBV5-1; D is uncertain. This CDR3 is 13 amino acids long. The V end lost 1 base, the J end lost 2 bases, and 4 bases lay between the germline ends. Germline-derived CDR1 and CDR2 are SGHRS and YFSETQ. Written as DNA, the CDR3 is TGCGCCAGCAGCTTGTCCGCTGGAAACACCATATATTTT. As protein: CASSLSAGNTIYF.

V usage is TRBV6-1 and J usage is TRBJ2-1; D not resolved. With 3 bases removed from V and 9 bases from J, the gap between germline ends came to 6 bases. The CDR3 spans 11 residues. Germline CDR1 MNHNS, CDR2 SASEGT. The CDR3 region has the DNA TGTGCCAGCAGTGAGGGGATTGAGCAGTTCTTC. This gives the protein CASSEGIEQFF.

In this sample, this clone turned up once. This rearrangement joins TRBV7-8 to TRBJ1-1; D is uncertain. The germline V gene has CDR1 SGHVS and CDR2 FQNEAQ. The CDR3 runs to 14 residues. V lost 3 bases and J lost 0, with 8 bases in between. CDR3: CASSFATVNTEAFF. The DNA for the CDR3 is TGTGCCAGCAGCTTTGCGACCGTGAACACTGAAGCTTTCTTT.

The chain recombines TRBV27 with TRBJ2-1; unclear D gene. This CDR3 has 15 amino acids. Trimming removed 0 bases from V and 2 bases from J, with 8 bases in between. Germline lookup yields CDR1 MNHEY and CDR2 SMNVEV (reference sequence). The CDR3: CASSLSIGPYNEQFF. The CDR3, as DNA: TGTGCCAGCAGTTTATCGATTGGGCCCTACAATGAGCAGTTCTTC.

This clone was recorded only once. The chain joins TRBV5-1 to TRBJ2-3; D is uncertain. Trimming removed 0 bases at V and 0 bases at J, with 8 bases between. The CDR3 spans 15 residues. Per germline, CDR1 SGHRS and CDR2 YFSETQ. As DNA, the CDR3 is TGCGCCAGCAGCTTGGGCACCCGTAGCACAGATACGCAGTATTTT. Its translation: CASSLGTRSTDTQYF. Supplemented by reference TRBV5-1 and TRBJ2-3, the full variable domain reads KAGVTQTPRYLIKTRGQQVTLSCSPISGHRSVSWYQQTPGQGLQFLFEYFSETQRNKGNFPGRFSGRQFSNSRSEMNVSTLELGDSALYLCASSLGTRSTDTQYFGPGTRLTVL.

The rearrangement uses TRBV6-6 and TRBJ2-5; no firm D call. The CDR3 runs to 14 residues. Trimming left V 10 bases short and J 1 base short, with 16 bases between. Germline V lookup: CDR1 MNHNY, CDR2 SVGAGI (reference sequence). The CDR3 protein is CATRPAAGQETQYF. The CDR3 DNA follows: TGTGCCACCAGGCCAGCTGCAGGCCAAGAGACCCAGTACTTC.

CDR3 amino acids: CASSSPPSEQYF. The CDR3 nucleotides read TGTGCCAGCAGCTCTCCCCCGAGCGAGCAGTACTTC. This chain links TRBV7-2 with TRBJ2-7; the D is unclear. Germline V CDR1 and CDR2: SGHTA, FQGNSA. V was trimmed by 4 bases and J by 6 bases, leaving 10 bases between them. The CDR3 has 12 residues.

This chain uses TRBV7-9 with TRBJ2-7; the D gene is possibly TRBD2 (5 bases). The CDR3 totals 14 residues. Per germline, CDR1 SEHNR and CDR2 FQNEAQ (reference sequence). The V gene lost 5 bases and the J gene lost 0 bases, with 11 bases spanning the gap. The CDR3 loop reads CASSRRRDSYEQYF. The CDR3 nucleotides are TGTGCCAGCAGCCGCAGACGGGACTCCTACGAGCAGTACTTC.

This clone was found once. The chain is built from TRBV6-1 and TRBJ1-2, with D unresolved. Germline-derived CDR1 and CDR2 are MNHNS and SASEGT. This CDR3 is 14 amino acids long. Trimming removed 6 bases from V and 4 bases from J, with 15 bases in between. CDR3: CASRRLDLTYGYTF. The CDR3 nucleotides read TGTGCCAGCAGACGATTGGACCTAACCTATGGCTACACCTTC.

Note on this clone: The same CDR3 also results from other DNA sequences found in this sample. The rearrangement joins TRBV7-9 to TRBJ1-5; tentatively, D is TRBD1 (5 bases). Trimming took 3 bases from V and 4 from J, leaving 10 bases between them. This CDR3 is built from 14 residues. The germline V gene encodes CDR1 SEHNR and CDR2 FQNEAQ (reference sequence). The CDR3 sequence is CASSLGGGNQPQHF. The CDR3 DNA reads as TGTGCCAGCAGCTTGGGGGGTGGGAATCAGCCCCAGCATTTT.

This clone is a singleton in its sample. The rearrangement links TRBV5-6 to TRBJ2-2; TRBD2 matches at 7 bases. Germline lookup yields CDR1 SGHDT and CDR2 YYEEEE. CDR3 length: 15 residues. V was clipped by 4 bases and J by 0 bases; unmatched bases: 3. CDR3 amino acids: CASSGLAANTGELFF. CDR3 DNA: TGTGCCAGCAGCGGTCTAGCGGCGAACACCGGGGAGCTGTTTTTT.

This clone appeared a single time. The V gene is TRBV29-1, the J gene TRBJ2-2, with D perhaps given as TRBD1 or TRBD2 (5 bases each). The germline gives CDR1 SQVTM, CDR2 ANQGSEA. The CDR3 length is 15 residues. The V end lost 5 bases, the J end lost 3 bases, and 16 bases lay between the germline ends. CDR3 region: CSVLGARGDTGELFF. The CDR3 region has the DNA TGCAGCGTTCTCGGGGCGAGGGGCGACACCGGGGAGCTGTTTTTT.

The chain couples TRBV5-1 to TRBJ2-7; D may be TRBD1 (5 bases). The CDR3 is 13 residues long. The V gene's germline CDR1 is SGHRS and CDR2 YFSETQ. Trimming cost V 2 bases and J 5 bases, with 11 bases left between them. The CDR3 loop is CASSFTQGNEQYF. CDR3 in DNA: TGCGCCAGCAGCTTCACTCAGGGTAACGAGCAGTACTTC.

In this sample, this clone turned up a few times. The chain couples TRBV4-1 to TRBJ1-1; maybe TRBD1 (5 bases). V shed 1 base and J shed 0 bases, with 12 bases lying between them. Germline loops: CDR1 MGHRA, CDR2 YSYEKL. This CDR3 has 16 amino acids. Here the CDR3 reads CASSQATGRMNTEAFF. CDR3 DNA: TGCGCCAGCAGCCAAGCCACGGGGCGGATGAACACTGAAGCTTTCTTT.

The genes are TRBV13 and TRBJ2-2; D is uncertain. Trimming removed 5 bases from V and 1 base from J, with 8 bases in between. This CDR3 is built from 14 residues. Germline V CDR1 and CDR2: PRHDT, FYEKMQ (reference sequence). CDR3 protein: CASSVSRNTGELFF. In DNA, the CDR3 is TGTGCCAGCAGCGTCTCTAGGAACACCGGGGAGCTGTTTTTT.

In DNA form, the CDR3 reads TGTGCCAGCAGTGAATTTCTAGAGGCTAACGAGCAGTACTTC. It codes for CASSEFLEANEQYF. V usage is TRBV2 and J usage is TRBJ2-7; D gene unclear. The CDR3 has 14 amino acids. Germline V CDR1 and CDR2: SNHLY, FYNNEI. V gave up 2 bases and J gave up 5 bases, with 13 bases separating them.

This clone was seen just once. The chain is built from TRBV5-6 and TRBJ2-1; possible D gene TRBD2, 5 bases. Trimming shortened V by 0 bases and J by 13 bases, and 11 bases separated the two germline ends. This CDR3 spans 12 amino acids. Germline CDR1 and CDR2: SGHDT and YYEEEE. The CDR3 reads CASSLGTRHQFF. As DNA, the CDR3 is TGTGCCAGCAGCTTGGGTACTAGACACCAGTTCTTC.

The chain couples TRBV28 to TRBJ1-4; D unclear. V was trimmed by 5 bases and J by 6 bases, leaving 16 bases between them. The CDR3 consists of 15 residues. From germline, CDR1 is MDHEN and CDR2 SYDVKM. CDR3 in amino acids: CASSHRTARDEKLFF. DNA of the CDR3: TGTGCCAGCAGTCACCGGACGGCCCGGGATGAAAAACTGTTTTTT.

This chain connects TRBV4-1 to TRBJ2-3; 10 nucleotides agree with TRBD2. The V gene end was trimmed by 4 bases and the J gene end by 8 bases; junction bases not matched to a gene: 6. Germline V gene data show CDR1 as MGHRA and CDR2 as YSYEKL. The CDR3 length is 14 residues. The CDR3, as DNA: TGCGCCAGCAGCCCGGGACTAGCGATTCGTACGCAGTATTTT. It codes for CASSPGLAIRTQYF.

This clone was seen only a few times. One end of the junction fails to match germline, which may point to a read error. V usage is TRBV30 and J usage is TRBJ2-7; a weak D match, TRBD2 (5 bases). The CDR3 is 12 amino acids. The germline CDR1 and CDR2 sequences are GTSNPN and SVGIG (reference sequence). CDR3 DNA sequence: TGTGCCTGGAGTGCGCCCGCGGCGGGTATTGACTTC. Residues: CAWSAPAAGIDF.

The chain links TRBV19 to TRBJ1-5, with unresolved D. V lost 9 bases and J 2 bases, leaving 8 bases between the germline ends. The CDR3 length is 12 residues. Germline V gene sequence: CDR1 LNHDA, CDR2 SQIVND (reference sequence). CDR3 amino acids: CASAWGNQPQHF. The CDR3 nucleotides are TGTGCCAGCGCCTGGGGCAATCAGCCCCAGCATTTT.

In the case of this clone: At one boundary the junction diverges from the germline segment, which might be a read error. V and J are TRBV7-9 and TRBJ1-1; 7 bases are a match to TRBD1. The germline V gene has CDR1 SEHNR and CDR2 FQNEAQ (reference sequence). The CDR3 runs 15 residues. The CDR3 is CASSLTTGLNTGAFF. The DNA for the CDR3 is TGTGCCAGCAGCCTTACGACAGGGCTGAACACTGGAGCTTTCTTT.

As concerns this clone: Other DNA sequences in the sample encode the same CDR3. The V gene is TRBV28, the J gene TRBJ2-7; 7 nucleotides line up with TRBD2. J was trimmed by 1 base and V by 3 bases; bases with no gene match: 3. Germline CDR1 reads MDHEN; CDR2 reads SYDVKM. There are 14 residues in the CDR3. The CDR3 loop is CASSFGGSSYEQYF. The CDR3 nucleotides are TGTGCCAGCAGTTTCGGGGGGTCTTCCTACGAGCAGTACTTC.

This sequence joins TRBV7-9 and TRBJ1-4, with 9 positions matching TRBD1. Germline lookup yields CDR1 SEHNR and CDR2 FQNEAQ (reference sequence). With V trimmed by 5 bases and J by 7 bases, 5 bases remained unmatched. This CDR3 is 14 amino acids long. The CDR3 loop is CASSQGQGGEKLFF. For the CDR3, the DNA is TGTGCCAGCAGCCAGGGACAGGGAGGTGAAAAACTGTTTTTT.